This T cell receptor beta chain was sequenced during a study of response to subunit inactivated influenza vaccine. Per germline, CDR1 DFQATT and CDR2 SNEGSKA (reference sequence). This CDR3 region has 16 residues. The V gene end was trimmed by 6 bases and the J gene end by 3 bases; junction bases not matched to a gene: 14. Study outcomes and limitations: Only a handful of new T cells, the authors suggested, are recruited with each seasonal influenza vaccination.

Comment on this clonotype: The antigen is not known.

Each CDR3 protein gets one entry after TCRdb re-called the RT-PCR reads with MiXCR. The table includes hundreds of thousands of distinct CDR3 sequences, roughly 25% detected once. V gene TRBV20-1 combines with J gene TRBJ1-2, with 9 positions matching TRBD1. This TCR was recovered from a man aged 45-65 years who received an inactivated influenza vaccine. The sequencing here drew on CD4+ T cells sorted from PBMCs, taken roughly 5 days after vaccination. The CDR3 nucleotides read TGCAGTGCCGACGGACAGGGGATTTCAGGAGACTATGGCTACACCTTC. Protein: CSADGQGISGDYGYTF.